These 5 T cell receptor beta chains originate from one sample sequenced in a study of cytomegalovirus exposure and HLA in healthy donors. 60 Vbeta and 13 Jbeta primers were used in PCR. Data came from immunoSEQ multiplex PCR; TCRdb stores just in-frame clones and leaves some out. The sample records roughly 80,000 clones, 67% being singletons. Sequenced: PBMCs. The receptors derive from a woman in her fifties or sixties in good health and CMV-seropositive.

In this sample, this clone turned up a few times. V usage is TRBV25-1 and J usage is TRBJ2-7; D possibly corresponds to TRBD2 (6 bases). The CDR3 is 15 residues long. The germline V gene has CDR1 MGHDK and CDR2 SYGVNS. V lost 6 bases, J lost 2 bases, and 17 bases lay in between. The CDR3 nucleotides are TGTGCCAGCAGCTTTACTAGCCGCCCCCCCTACGAGCAGTACTTC. Translated: CASSFTSRPPYEQYF.

The chain recombines TRBV4-1 with TRBJ1-1; TRBD1 matches at 8 bases. The germline V gene has CDR1 MGHRA and CDR2 YSYEKL. The CDR3 runs to 15 residues. The V segment lost 3 bases and the J segment 0 bases; nucleotides outside the gene matches: 3. The CDR3 sequence: CASSQRDRMNTEAFF. Written as DNA, the CDR3 is TGCGCCAGCAGCCAGAGGGACAGGATGAACACTGAAGCTTTCTTT.

V gene TRBV4-1 combines with J gene TRBJ2-5; 9 positions match TRBD1. CDR1 and CDR2 from the germline V gene are MGHRA and YSYEKL. CDR3 length: 16 amino acids. Trimming removed 1 base from V and 2 bases from J; junction bases left unmatched: 5. The DNA for the CDR3 is TGCGCCAGCAGCCAAGGGATGGGACAGGGACAAGAGACCCAGTACTTC. Protein: CASSQGMGQGQETQYF.

The chain has TRBV4-1 and TRBJ1-5; 7 nucleotides line up with TRBD1. The CDR3 loop spans 14 amino acids. The germline gives CDR1 MGHRA, CDR2 YSYEKL. V was pared by 5 bases and J by 7 bases, with 8 bases of the junction left unmatched. CDR3 amino acids: CASSTQGPGQPQHF. CDR3 DNA sequence: TGCGCCAGCAGCACACAGGGGCCGGGACAGCCCCAGCATTTT.

The rearrangement joins TRBV10-3 to TRBJ2-2; D is ambiguous. Germline V gene sequence: CDR1 ENHRY, CDR2 SYGVKD. V lost 4 bases and J lost 4, with 10 bases in between. The CDR3 length is 14 residues. The CDR3 DNA follows: TGTGCCATCAGTGGTGATGAGCCCACCGGGGAGCTGTTTTTT. Protein sequence: CAISGDEPTGELFF.